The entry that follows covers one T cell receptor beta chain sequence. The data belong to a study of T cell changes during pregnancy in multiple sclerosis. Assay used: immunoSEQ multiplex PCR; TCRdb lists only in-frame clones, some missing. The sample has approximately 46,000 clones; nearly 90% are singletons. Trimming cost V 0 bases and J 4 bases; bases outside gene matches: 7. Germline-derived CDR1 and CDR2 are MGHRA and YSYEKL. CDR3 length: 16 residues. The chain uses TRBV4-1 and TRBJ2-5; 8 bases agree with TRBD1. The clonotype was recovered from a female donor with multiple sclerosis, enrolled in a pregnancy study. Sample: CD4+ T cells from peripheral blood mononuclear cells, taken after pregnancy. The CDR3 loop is CASSQERAGGRETQYF. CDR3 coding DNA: TGCGCCAGCAGCCAAGAACGGGCAGGGGGCAGAGAGACCCAGTACTTC.